This T cell receptor beta chain originates from a study of blood T cell repertoires in COVID-19. Study-wide context: Both acute and convalescent COVID-19 samples were obtained from the United States, Italy and Spain.

Clinical histories supplied by participants themselves formed the basis of cohort assignment. This clone was observed a few times. In the original workflow: The authors estimated nucleated cell counts from reference gene primer amplification. Some clones are missing from TCRdb's copy, which holds only in-frame ones; the method was immunoSEQ multiplex PCR. The D gene and trimming were derived from the DNA, and the V and J assignments and clone size from that table. The sample yields roughly 220,000 clones, about nine tenths seen once. CDR3 length: 14 amino acids. V dropped 1 base and J dropped 2 bases, with 9 bases sitting between them. Germline V lookup: CDR1 LGHDT, CDR2 YNNKEL (reference sequence).

V is TRBV3-1 (or the pseudogene TRBV3-2) and J is TRBJ2-7, with a weak D call TRBD1 (5 bases). Sequences were obtained from PBMCs or T cells enriched from blood (not recorded which). The origin of this receptor is a woman aged 25-40 years who had recovered from COVID-19. CDR3 DNA sequence: TGTGCCAGCAGCCAAGTAACGACAGCCTACGAGCAGTACTTC. Protein: CASSQVTTAYEQYF.